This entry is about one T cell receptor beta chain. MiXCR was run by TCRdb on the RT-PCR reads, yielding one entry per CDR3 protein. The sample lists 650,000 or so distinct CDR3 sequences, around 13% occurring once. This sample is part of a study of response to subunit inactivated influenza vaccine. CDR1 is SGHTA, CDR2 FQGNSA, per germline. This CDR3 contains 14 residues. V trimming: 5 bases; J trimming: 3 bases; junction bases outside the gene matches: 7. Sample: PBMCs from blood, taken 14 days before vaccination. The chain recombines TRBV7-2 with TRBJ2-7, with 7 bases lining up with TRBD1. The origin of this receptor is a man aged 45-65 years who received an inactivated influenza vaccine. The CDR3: CASSRTGTVYEQYF. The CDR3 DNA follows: TGTGCCAGCAGCCGGACCGGGACAGTCTACGAGCAGTACTTC.